These 32 T cell receptor beta chains came from one sample sequenced in a study of T cell changes during pregnancy in multiple sclerosis. Clones were sequenced by immunoSEQ multiplex PCR, and TCRdb holds only the in-frame ones, with some missing. The table shows 85,000 to 100,000 clones, with approximately 92% occurring only once. The source material was peripheral blood, sampled in the first trimester of pregnancy. These receptors were taken from a female donor with multiple sclerosis, enrolled in a pregnancy study.

This clone appeared a single time. The genes are TRBV7-8 and TRBJ2-7, with 8 bases aligning to TRBD1. Unmatched junction bases numbered 18, after V lost 5 bases and J lost 3 bases. Germline assignment: CDR1 SGHVS and CDR2 FQNEAQ. The CDR3 is made up of 18 amino acids. DNA for the CDR3: TGTGCCAGCAGCCCCCTACTCAGGGGGCTGGATATCTTCTACGAGCAGTACTTC. This gives the protein CASSPLLRGLDIFYEQYF.

The gene calls are TRBV28 and TRBJ2-7; maybe TRBD1 (6 bases). The V gene's germline CDR1 is MDHEN and CDR2 SYDVKM. The CDR3 covers 14 residues. The CDR3 region has the DNA TGTGGCGTTTCCAGGGACACCGGCTCCTACGAGCAGTACTTC. Its translation: CGVSRDTGSYEQYF.

The chain has TRBV6-1 and TRBJ2-2; the match to TRBD2 covers 8 bases. The junction had 11 bases not matched to a gene; V was cut back by 1 base and J by 7 bases. CDR1 is MNHNS, CDR2 SASEGT, per germline. The CDR3 loop spans 17 amino acids. CDR3 loop: CASSEVLSRAGGGELFF. CDR3 DNA: TGTGCCAGCAGTGAAGTGTTGAGTCGGGCGGGAGGCGGGGAGCTGTTTTTT.

CDR3 in amino acids: CASRTGHEQYF. In DNA, the CDR3 is TGTGCCAGCAGGACAGGACACGAGCAGTACTTC. The chain links TRBV6-5 to TRBJ2-7; possibly TRBD1 for D (6 bases). This CDR3 has 11 amino acids. Germline values: CDR1 MNHEY, CDR2 SVGAGI. V lost 6 bases to trimming and J lost 5 bases, with 8 bases between them.

V and J are TRBV5-6 and TRBJ2-7; D may be TRBD2 (5 bases). This CDR3 region has 15 residues. V shed 2 bases and J shed 6 bases, with 18 bases lying between them. Germline CDR1 is SGHDT and CDR2 is YYEEEE. The CDR3 is CASSFSGVTGIEQYF. In nucleotides, the CDR3 is TGTGCCAGCAGCTTCTCAGGCGTTACGGGGATCGAGCAGTACTTC.

The chain links TRBV7-8 to TRBJ2-4; possible D gene TRBD1, 5 bases. The CDR3 totals 21 residues. Trimming stripped 5 bases from V and 0 bases from J, with 29 bases between. Germline V gene lookup returns CDR1 SGHVS and CDR2 FQNEAQ. CDR3 DNA: TGTGCCAGCAGCCTAGGCACGGTACAACCGGTAGGGGTCCAAGCCAAAAACATTCAGTACTTC. It encodes CASSLGTVQPVGVQAKNIQYF.

This clone came up once. The V gene is TRBV18, the J gene TRBJ2-2; a possible D gene is TRBD1 (5 bases). CDR3 length: 15 residues. Germline V lookup: CDR1 KGHSH, CDR2 LQKENI. V shed 3 bases and J shed 0 bases, with 8 bases lying between them. The CDR3 coding sequence is TGTGCCAGCTCACCCTTACAGGCGAACACCGGGGAGCTGTTTTTT. Translating gives CASSPLQANTGELFF.

This clone is a singleton in its sample. This rearrangement joins TRBV5-6 to TRBJ2-4; TRBD1 is a possible D gene (5 bases). The germline gives CDR1 SGHDT, CDR2 YYEEEE. V lost 1 base, J lost 2 bases, and 7 bases lay in between. The CDR3 totals 14 residues. The CDR3 DNA reads as TGTGCCAGCAGCTTGCAGGGTACCAAAAACATTCAGTACTTC. As protein: CASSLQGTKNIQYF.

J is TRBJ2-1 and V is TRBV2; 12 bases map to TRBD2. Per the germline V gene, CDR1 is SNHLY and CDR2 is FYNNEI. Trimming took 1 base from V and 9 from J; bases not matched to a gene: 7. The CDR3 sequence is 16 residues long. The CDR3 loop reads CASSEGLAGVKSEQFF. The CDR3 DNA follows: TGTGCCAGCAGTGAAGGACTAGCGGGAGTGAAGTCTGAGCAGTTCTTC.

The gene calls are TRBV7-6 and TRBJ1-2; D not certain. The CDR3 has 13 residues. The germline CDR1 and CDR2 sequences are SGHVS and FNYEAQ. V shed 0 bases and J shed 8 bases, with 10 bases lying between them. The CDR3: CASSLAPLEGYTF. CDR3 nucleotides: TGTGCCAGCAGCTTAGCGCCACTCGAAGGCTACACCTTC.

The chain couples TRBV7-3 to TRBJ2-7, with TRBD2 matching over 8 bases. The CDR3 covers 17 residues. Per the germline V gene, CDR1 is SGHTA and CDR2 is FQGTGA. J lost 0 bases, V lost 5 bases, and 12 bases had no gene match. In DNA form, the CDR3 reads TGTGCCAGCAGCGAAGGCATGATAGCGGGACACTCCTACGAGCAGTACTTC. This sequence encodes CASSEGMIAGHSYEQYF. The complete variable domain, with remaining parts taken from reference TRBV7-3 and TRBJ2-7, reads GAGVSQTPSNKVTEKGKYVELRCDPISGHTALYWYRQSLGQGPEFLIYFQGTGAADDSGLPNDRFFAVRPEGSVSTLKIQRTERGDSAVYLCASSEGMIAGHSYEQYFGPGTRLTVT.

This clone came up once. This chain joins TRBV18 and TRBJ1-3; 11 positions match TRBD1. The trim removed 3 bases at V and 0 bases at J, leaving 10 bases unmatched. Germline V gives CDR1 KGHSH, CDR2 LQKENI. The CDR3 spans 19 residues. CDR3 nucleotide sequence: TGTGCCAGCTCACCGAGGGACAGGGGGATTTTCCTCTCTGGAAACACCATATATTTT. This codes for CASSPRDRGIFLSGNTIYF.

The CDR3 here is CASSLSGGTKETQYF. CDR3 nucleotides: TGTGCCAGCAGTTTATCTGGCGGAACTAAAGAGACCCAGTACTTC. The chain couples TRBV28 to TRBJ2-5; D not certain. Per germline, CDR1 MDHEN and CDR2 SYDVKM. The length of the CDR3 is 15 residues. The V end was cut by 1 base, the J end by 3 bases, with 12 bases between.

Comments on this clone: The junction does not match germline at one end; this may be a read error. The CDR3 sequence: CASSSKGQAGGSDF. As DNA, the CDR3 is TGCGCCAGCAGCTCTAAAGGACAGGCCGGCGGTTCTGACTTT. The rearrangement joins TRBV23-1 to TRBJ1-6, with 7 bases lining up with TRBD1. TRBV23-1 is flagged as an ORF with uncertain function. The length of the CDR3 is 14 residues.

The chain employs TRBV6-1 and TRBJ1-3; D remains unclear. Germline V CDR1 and CDR2: MNHNS, SASEGT. Trimming cost V 3 bases and J 0 bases, with 12 bases left between them. The CDR3 spans 16 residues. The CDR3 DNA reads TGTGCCAGCAGTGAGGTTCAGACTCACTCTGGAAACACCATATATTTT. Translating it yields CASSEVQTHSGNTIYF.

This clone has only one observation. The chain is built from TRBV4-1 and TRBJ2-1; 7 bases align to TRBD1. V lost 0 bases, J lost 8 bases, and 4 bases stayed unmatched. The germline CDR1 and CDR2 sequences are MGHRA and YSYEKL. This CDR3 comprises 14 residues. CDR3 loop: CASSQEDTGDEQFF. The CDR3 nucleotides are TGCGCCAGCAGCCAAGAGGATACAGGGGATGAGCAGTTCTTC.

A note on this clone: At one end, the junction sequence differs from germline, possibly due to a read error. Additional DNA sequences in this sample encode the identical CDR3. The V gene is TRBV4-1, the J gene TRBJ2-2, with D maybe TRBD2 (5 bases). Germline V CDR1 and CDR2: MGHRA, YSYEKL. The CDR3 runs 16 residues. The CDR3 reads CASSQGLGDNTGELFF. For the CDR3, the DNA is TGCGCCAGCAGCCAAGGGCTGGGAGATAACACCGGGGAGCTATTTTTT.

The rearrangement uses TRBV6-5 and TRBJ2-7; 8 bases are a match to TRBD2. The germline V gene encodes CDR1 MNHEY and CDR2 SVGAGI. The junction had 8 bases not matched to a gene; V was cut back by 3 bases and J by 4 bases. The CDR3 consists of 15 residues. Here the CDR3 reads CASSYSSGIGYEQYF. DNA of the CDR3: TGTGCCAGCAGTTATAGTAGCGGGATCGGTTACGAGCAGTACTTC.

This chain links TRBV28 with TRBJ1-5; a possible D gene is TRBD1 (5 bases). The CDR3 covers 16 residues. Germline assignment: CDR1 MDHEN and CDR2 SYDVKM. V was trimmed by 3 bases and J by 4 bases, leaving 16 bases between them. CDR3 in DNA: TGTGCCAGCAGTTTGCCCGGGTGGGGGGGAAATCAGCCCCAGCATTTT. Translating it yields CASSLPGWGGNQPQHF. The full variable domain, in which reference TRBV28 and TRBJ1-5 provide the parts outside the CDR3, is DVKVTQSSRYLVKRTGEKVFLECVQDMDHENMFWYRQDPGLGLRLIYFSYDVKMKEKGDIPEGYSVSREKKERFSLILESASTNQTSMYLCASSLPGWGGNQPQHFGDGTRLSIL.

This clone was observed a handful of times. The rearrangement links TRBV2 to TRBJ1-1, with unresolved D. This CDR3 comprises 11 residues. V lost 4 bases and J lost 7, with 7 bases in between. Germline V CDR1 and CDR2: SNHLY, FYNNEI. CDR3: CASSGGYEAFF. CDR3 DNA: TGTGCCAGCAGTGGAGGGTATGAAGCTTTCTTT. The whole variable domain, filled in from reference TRBV2 and TRBJ1-1, reads EPEVTQTPSHQVTQMGQEVILRCVPISNHLYFYWYRQILGQKVEFLVSFYNNEISEKSEIFDDQFSVERPDGSNFTLKIRSTKLEDSAMYFCASSGGYEAFFGQGTRLTVV.

The gene calls are TRBV5-5 and TRBJ2-7; D is perhaps TRBD1 (6 bases). The CDR3 loop spans 13 amino acids. CDR1 and CDR2 (germline): SGHKS, YYEKEE (reference sequence). The germline V and J ends were trimmed by 3 bases and 4 bases, with 11 bases remaining between them. The CDR3, as DNA: TGTGCCAGCAGCTACGGACAGCCATACGAGCAGTACTTC. Translation: CASSYGQPYEQYF.

This chain connects TRBV14 to TRBJ2-7; TRBD1 aligns across 11 bases. From germline, CDR1 is SGHDN and CDR2 FVKESK. Losses at the gene ends were 3 bases for V and 7 bases for J; bases not matched to a gene: 5. The CDR3 loop spans 14 amino acids. In DNA form, the CDR3 reads TGTGCCAGCAGCCAGACCGGGACAGGGGGAGAGCAGTACTTC. This codes for CASSQTGTGGEQYF.

The chain employs TRBV27 and TRBJ2-1; weak D call: TRBD1 (6 bases). Germline V lookup: CDR1 MNHEY, CDR2 SMNVEV (reference sequence). There are 20 residues in the CDR3. V lost 2 bases to trimming and J lost 10 bases, with 33 bases between them. CDR3 residues: CASSLRSRTVFSTPNLEQFF. As DNA, the CDR3 is TGTGCCAGCAGTTTAAGGAGCAGGACAGTATTTTCGACCCCTAATTTAGAGCAGTTCTTC.

The rearrangement uses TRBV6-5 and TRBJ2-1; D perhaps matches TRBD2 (6 bases). The CDR3 contains 15 residues. Per the germline V gene, CDR1 is MNHEY and CDR2 is SVGAGI. V lost 0 bases and J 7 bases, leaving 13 bases between the germline ends. The CDR3 region is CASSYSLSGGNEQFF. In DNA form, the CDR3 reads TGTGCCAGCAGTTACTCTCTTAGCGGAGGGAATGAGCAGTTCTTC.

The chain employs TRBV28 and TRBJ1-1; tentatively, D is TRBD1 (6 bases). V lost 5 bases and J lost 8, with 18 bases in between. The germline V gene encodes CDR1 MDHEN and CDR2 SYDVKM. There are 14 residues in the CDR3. The CDR3 protein is CASSTRWGRGEAFF. CDR3 DNA sequence: TGTGCCAGCAGTACTCGGTGGGGCAGGGGAGAAGCTTTCTTT.

The CDR3 DNA reads TGTGCCAGCAGCCCCGGACTAGCGGGAGTGGGAGGCGATGAGCAGTTCTTC. It translates to CASSPGLAGVGGDEQFF. This chain uses TRBV11-3 with TRBJ2-1; 13 bases fit TRBD2. Germline V gene data show CDR1 as SGHNT and CDR2 as YENEEA. The V and J ends lost 5 bases and 8 bases, in that order; junction bases with no gene match: 12. CDR3 length: 17 residues. Complete variable domain (other parts from reference TRBV11-3 and TRBJ2-1): EAGVVQSPRYKIIEKKQPVAFWCNPISGHNTLYWYLQNLGQGPELLIRYENEEAVDDSQLPKDRFSAERLKGVDSTLKIQPAELGDSAVYLCASSPGLAGVGGDEQFFGPGTRLTVL.

The gene calls are TRBV15 and TRBJ1-1; no clear D. Germline CDR1 is LNHNV and CDR2 is YYDKDF (reference sequence). CDR3 length: 13 residues. Trimming removed 2 bases at V and 8 bases at J, with 12 bases between. The CDR3 reads CATSRPQVREAFF. The CDR3 DNA sequence: TGTGCCACCAGCAGACCGCAGGTTAGGGAAGCTTTCTTT.

This clone appeared a single time. The J gene is TRBJ2-1, the V gene TRBV9; 7 bases line up with TRBD1. The germline gives CDR1 SGDLS, CDR2 YYNGEE. The ends lost 3 bases at V and 0 bases at J; junction bases unmatched: 6. This CDR3 is 16 amino acids long. The CDR3 DNA reads TGTGCCAGCAGCGACACAGGGGTTAACTCCTACAATGAGCAGTTCTTC. Amino acids: CASSDTGVNSYNEQFF. Combining the CDR3 with reference TRBV9 and TRBJ2-1 gives the whole variable domain DSGVTQTPKHLITATGQRVTLRCSPRSGDLSVYWYQQSLDQGLQFLIQYYNGEERAKGNILERFSAQQFPDLHSELNLSSLELGDSALYFCASSDTGVNSYNEQFFGPGTRLTVL.

This clone was observed once. The chain employs TRBV11-1 and TRBJ2-7; 7 bases are shared with TRBD1. From germline, CDR1 is SGHAT and CDR2 FQDESV (reference sequence). This CDR3 is built from 13 residues. Trimming at V came to 3 bases and at J to 5 bases, leaving 4 bases not matched to a gene. The chain's CDR3 is CASSFDTGDEQYF. CDR3 in DNA: TGTGCCAGCAGCTTTGACACAGGGGACGAGCAGTACTTC.

V is TRBV6-5 and J is TRBJ1-3; D remains ambiguous. Trimming took 0 bases from V and 0 from J, leaving 9 bases between them. Germline values: CDR1 MNHEY, CDR2 SVGAGI. This CDR3 contains 16 residues. The CDR3 DNA sequence: TGTGCCAGCAGTTACTCTGACATCAGCTCTGGAAACACCATATATTTT. Protein sequence: CASSYSDISSGNTIYF.

The J gene is TRBJ1-1, the V gene TRBV5-4; D possibly corresponds to TRBD1 (6 bases). The V end was cut by 4 bases, the J end by 5 bases, with 15 bases between. CDR3 length: 14 amino acids. Germline loops: CDR1 SGHNT, CDR2 YYREEE (reference sequence). The CDR3 coding sequence is TGTGCCAGCAGCGATGAGAGGGGGGGGACTGAAGCTTTCTTT. Its translation: CASSDERGGTEAFF.

The chain's CDR3 is CASSDLAGDGEQFF. The CDR3 coding sequence is TGTGCCAGCAGTGACTTAGCGGGAGACGGTGAGCAGTTCTTC. This sequence joins TRBV2 and TRBJ2-1, with TRBD2 identical over 9 bases. V lost 3 bases and J lost 9; bases outside the gene matches: 6. Germline CDR1 reads SNHLY; CDR2 reads FYNNEI. The CDR3 covers 14 residues.